This T cell receptor beta chain was captured in a study of shared clonotypes between healthy human individuals. Study summary: Per-donor plates numbered three CD4 naive, three CD4 memory, two CD8 naive and one CD8 memory.

Study outcomes and limitations: For naive CD4 cells, roughly 5% of clonotypes were shared across a few donors. Only blood underwent sampling, and tissue repertoires likely differ.

Trimming removed 5 bases at V and 4 bases at J, with 11 bases between. CDR3 size: 13 residues. Germline lookup yields CDR1 SEHNR and CDR2 FQNEAQ (reference sequence). Negatively enriched CD4+ T cells were divided by CD45RA into naive and memory. This clone turned up a few times. What it recognizes is unknown. Sequenced by immunoSEQ multiplex PCR; TCRdb stores in-frame clones only, minus some. The profile shows about 2.5 million clones, about 90% of them singletons. The chain employs TRBV7-9 and TRBJ1-1; D gene uncertain. This clonotype originated in a man aged 18 to 30 in good health. Some clones in this sample may be carry-over from other donors' samples. Sequencing input: naive CD4+ T cells from PBMCs. The sample's subset: CD45RA+ positively selected. CDR3 loop: CASSPRSGTEAFF. The CDR3 coding sequence is TGTGCCAGCAGCCCCAGGTCCGGCACTGAAGCTTTCTTT.